Many counts were recorded for the clone carrying this T cell receptor (beta chain). This sample was taken from a study of kidney transplant recipient with SARS-CoV-2 infection. TCRdb fed the reads into MiXCR, producing one record per CDR3 protein. In the table there are some 220,000 distinct CDR3 sequences, 29% of which are singletons. The ends were cut back, 4 bases at V and 1 base at J, with 11 bases in the middle. Looked up from germline, CDR1 is SGHRS and CDR2 is YFSETQ. The CDR3 covers 14 residues. The sequencing here drew on a blood sample, taken at baseline and on day 111 from a kidney transplant recipient. This rearrangement joins TRBV5-1 to TRBJ1-1; D not certain. The receptor comes from a young adult male patient who had COVID-19 and was a kidney transplant recipient. Some of these T cells may belong to the graft donor. The CDR3 nucleotides are TGCGCCAGCAGCCTCATTGAAAAGAACACTGAAGCTTTCTTT. Its protein product is CASSLIEKNTEAFF.